The entry below gives a single TCR beta chain sequence along with its context. Antigen specificity is unknown. TCRdb re-called the reads through MiXCR, storing one row per CDR3 protein. There are 700,000 to 950,000 distinct CDR3 sequences in the sample; around a third occur only once, and around 12% lies in the top ten. The CDR3 extends over 14 amino acids. Trimming pared 4 bases from V and 1 base from J, leaving 8 bases between. CDR1 is SEHNR, CDR2 FQNEAQ, per germline (reference sequence). The source of the sample is a study of T cell repertoires in cytomegalovirus infection. This clonotype was sampled from a human donor in good health (CMV status not recorded). Some clones in this sample may be carry-over from other donors' samples. Material: cultured CD8+ T cells from PBMCs, obtained from culture after CMV antigen stimulation. The chain links TRBV7-9 to TRBJ2-1; D gene uncertain. CDR3 in amino acids: CASSSQHSYNEQFF. The CDR3 DNA reads as TGTGCCAGCAGCTCGCAGCATTCCTACAATGAGCAGTTCTTC. The variable domain in full, completed from reference TRBV7-9 and TRBJ2-1, reads DTGVSQNPRHKITKRGQNVTFRCDPISEHNRLYWYRQTLGQGPEFLTYFQNEAQLEKSRLLSDRFSAERPKGSFSTLEIQRTEQGDSAMYLCASSSQHSYNEQFFGPGTRLTVL.